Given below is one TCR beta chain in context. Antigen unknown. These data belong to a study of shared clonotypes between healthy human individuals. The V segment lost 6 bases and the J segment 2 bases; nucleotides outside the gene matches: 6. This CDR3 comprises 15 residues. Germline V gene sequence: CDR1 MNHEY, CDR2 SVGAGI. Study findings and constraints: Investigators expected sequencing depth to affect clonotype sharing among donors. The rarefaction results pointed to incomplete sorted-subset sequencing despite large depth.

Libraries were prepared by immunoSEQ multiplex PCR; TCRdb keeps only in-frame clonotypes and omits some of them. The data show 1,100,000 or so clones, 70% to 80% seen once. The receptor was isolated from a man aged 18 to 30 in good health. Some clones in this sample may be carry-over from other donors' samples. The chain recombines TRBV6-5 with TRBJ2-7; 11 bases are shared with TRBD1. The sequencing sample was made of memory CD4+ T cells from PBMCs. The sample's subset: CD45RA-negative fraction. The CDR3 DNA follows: TGTGCCAGCAGCACCGGGACAGGGGGGCCCTACGAGCAGTACTTC. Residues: CASSTGTGGPYEQYF.